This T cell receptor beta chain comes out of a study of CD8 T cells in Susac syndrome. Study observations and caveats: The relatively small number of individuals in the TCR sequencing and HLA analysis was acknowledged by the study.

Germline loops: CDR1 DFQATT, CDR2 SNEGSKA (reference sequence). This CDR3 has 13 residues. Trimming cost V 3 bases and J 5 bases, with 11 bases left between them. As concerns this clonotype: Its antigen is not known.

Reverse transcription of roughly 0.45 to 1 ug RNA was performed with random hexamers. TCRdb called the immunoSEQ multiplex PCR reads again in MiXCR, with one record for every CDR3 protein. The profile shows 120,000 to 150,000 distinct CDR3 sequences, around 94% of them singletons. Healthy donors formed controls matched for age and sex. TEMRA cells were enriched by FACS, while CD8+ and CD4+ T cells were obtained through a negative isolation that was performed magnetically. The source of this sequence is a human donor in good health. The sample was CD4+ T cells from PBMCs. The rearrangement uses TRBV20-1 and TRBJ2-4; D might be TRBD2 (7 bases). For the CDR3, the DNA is TGCAGTGCTAGGGAGGGGGGGGAAAACATTCAGTACTTC. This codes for CSAREGGENIQYF.